The 29 T cell receptor beta chains given below trace back to one sample, sequenced in a study of blood T cells in healthy people across ages. Then a second PCR, running about 6 to 11 cycles, was carried out with a sample-barcoded 5' primer and a J-beta primer mix. TCRdb reprocessed the 5' RACE reads with MiXCR, giving one entry per CDR3 protein. Among about 670,000 distinct CDR3 sequences listed, 40% to 45% were seen once. The sequenced sample was blood. The receptors come from a man older than 75 in good health.

V and J are TRBV20-1 and TRBJ2-7; a possible D gene is TRBD1 (5 bases). The CDR3 spans 15 residues. The V gene's germline CDR1 is DFQATT and CDR2 SNEGSKA (reference sequence). With 0 bases removed from V and 0 bases from J, the gap between germline ends came to 12 bases. CDR3 bases: TGCAGTGCTAGAGATCTACAGGTACCCTCCTACGAGCAGTACTTC. Protein product: CSARDLQVPSYEQYF.

The chain couples TRBV12-3 or TRBV12-4 to TRBJ2-5; D is possibly TRBD2 (6 bases). The CDR3 is 15 amino acids. V lost 6 bases and J lost 3, with 17 bases in between. The CDR3 sequence is CASRLGDSGEETQYF. The CDR3, as DNA: TGTGCCAGCAGGCTTGGGGACTCTGGGGAAGAGACCCAGTACTTC.

The table lists this clonotype with many counts. The chain couples TRBV29-1 to TRBJ2-3, with D perhaps matching TRBD2 (5 bases). This CDR3 is built from 12 residues. The V end lost 7 bases, the J end lost 6 bases, and 14 bases lay between the germline ends. Per the germline V gene, CDR1 is SQVTM and CDR2 is ANQGSEA. CDR3 protein: CSAQESGDTQYF. For the CDR3, the DNA is TGCAGCGCCCAGGAATCGGGGGATACGCAGTATTTT.

The chain links TRBV6-6 to TRBJ2-1; no clear D. V dropped 4 bases and J dropped 5 bases, with 18 bases sitting between them. The CDR3 runs to 16 residues. Germline assignment: CDR1 MNHNY and CDR2 SVGAGI (reference sequence). The CDR3 coding sequence is TGTGCCAGCAGTTCCACGGACCCTATCAGACACAATGAGCAGTTCTTC. Amino acid sequence: CASSSTDPIRHNEQFF.

This clonotype is a singleton in its sample. A single base separates this from a much larger clone, so it may be a read error. V is TRBV5-1 and J is TRBJ2-3; TRBD1 aligns across 9 bases. The J segment lost 4 bases and the V segment lost 4 bases, leaving 19 bases of the junction unmatched. Germline assignment: CDR1 SGHRS and CDR2 YFSETQ. This CDR3 comprises 19 residues. CDR3 sequence: CASSRLSRTGEGGADTQYF. CDR3 bases: TGCGCCAGCAGCAGGTTGTCCAGGACAGGGGAAGGTGGCGCAGATACGCAGTATTTT.

The rearrangement uses TRBV7-9 and TRBJ1-2, with 7 bases that match TRBD1. The J segment lost 6 bases and the V segment lost 4 bases, leaving 8 bases of the junction unmatched. The CDR3 consists of 14 residues. CDR1 is SEHNR and CDR2 is FQNEAQ in the germline V gene (reference sequence). CDR3 protein: CASSSGGGGHGYTF. Written as DNA, the CDR3 is TGTGCCAGCAGCTCCGGCGGAGGGGGCCATGGCTACACCTTC. Drawing the rest from reference TRBV7-9 and TRBJ1-2, the complete variable domain is DTGVSQNPRHKITKRGQNVTFRCDPISEHNRLYWYRQTLGQGPEFLTYFQNEAQLEKSRLLSDRFSAERPKGSFSTLEIQRTEQGDSAMYLCASSSGGGGHGYTFGSGTRLTVV.

V gene TRBV11-1 combines with J gene TRBJ2-1; the match to TRBD1 covers 8 bases. The V and J ends lost 3 bases and 9 bases, in that order; junction bases with no gene match: 13. The CDR3 has 16 residues. Germline CDR1 reads SGHAT; CDR2 reads FQDESV (reference sequence). CDR3 in amino acids: CASSFGQGGTVFEQFF. The CDR3 nucleotides are TGTGCCAGCAGCTTCGGACAGGGAGGTACGGTTTTTGAGCAGTTCTTC.

The chain has TRBV20-1 and TRBJ2-3, with 13 bases identical to TRBD2. With V trimmed by 6 bases and J by 7 bases, 7 bases remained unmatched. Germline values: CDR1 DFQATT, CDR2 SNEGSKA (reference sequence). This CDR3 is built from 14 residues. Here the CDR3 reads CSALGTSGDYTQYF. CDR3 nucleotides: TGCAGTGCCCTAGGGACTAGCGGGGATTATACGCAGTATTTT.

The chain links TRBV7-2 to TRBJ2-5; D gene unclear. The J call may be wrong; the DNA end is better matched by TRBJ2-7. CDR1 SGHTA and CDR2 FQGNSA come from the germline V gene. This CDR3 spans 13 amino acids. CDR3 coding DNA: TGTGCCAGCAGCTTAGTGCGCAGCAACGAGCAGTACTTC. Protein sequence: CASSLVRSNEQYF.

This clonotype was observed at least ten times. The chain has TRBV10-3 and TRBJ2-7; TRBD2 matches at 7 bases. Per the germline V gene, CDR1 is ENHRY and CDR2 is SYGVKD. There are 15 residues in the CDR3. V lost 2 bases to trimming and J lost 4 bases; unmatched junction nucleotides: 8. The CDR3 loop reads CAISEGQGGFYEQYF. CDR3 DNA: TGTGCCATCAGTGAGGGGCAGGGAGGGTTTTACGAGCAGTACTTC.

The chain has TRBV7-9 and TRBJ2-1; 7 bases are a match to TRBD2. Losses at the gene ends were 6 bases for V and 4 bases for J; bases not matched to a gene: 9. The CDR3 spans 15 residues. The germline gives CDR1 SEHNR, CDR2 FQNEAQ (reference sequence). This CDR3 is CASRGGLGPYNEQFF. CDR3 DNA sequence: TGTGCCAGCAGGGGAGGGCTAGGCCCATACAATGAGCAGTTCTTC.

V and J are TRBV20-1 and TRBJ2-7, with TRBD1 as a possible D gene (6 bases). The end of the DNA aligns better with TRBJ2-5, so the J call may be wrong. The CDR3 length is 12 residues. Germline CDR1 and CDR2: DFQATT and SNEGSKA (reference sequence). Written as DNA, the CDR3 is TGCAGTGCCGACTCCAGGGGAGAGACCCAGTACTTC. Amino acids: CSADSRGETQYF.

With respect to this clonotype: A junction boundary mismatches the germline segment, possibly from a read error. The gene calls are TRBV20-1 and TRBJ2-5; 8 bases align to TRBD2. This CDR3 has 16 residues. Germline CDR1 DFQATT, CDR2 SNEGSKA (reference sequence). The CDR3 reads CSAGDASGRAQETQYF. DNA of the CDR3: TGCAGTGCTGGAGATGCTTCCGGGAGGGCCCAAGAGACCCAGTACTTC.

This clonotype occurred a few times. The V and J genes are TRBV6-2 or TRBV6-3 and TRBJ2-5; 8 bases match TRBD2. There are 15 residues in the CDR3. The ends lost 5 bases at V and 0 bases at J; junction bases unmatched: 5. From germline, CDR1 is MNHEY and CDR2 SVGEGT. The CDR3 DNA is TGTGCCAGCAGTCGGCTAGCGGGCCACCAAGAGACCCAGTACTTC. It specifies CASSRLAGHQETQYF.

This chain connects TRBV2 to TRBJ2-4; 11 bases map to TRBD2. V was pared by 5 bases and J by 8 bases, with 8 bases of the junction left unmatched. Germline V CDR1 and CDR2: SNHLY, FYNNEI. The CDR3 spans 15 residues. CDR3 nucleotide sequence: TGTGCCAGCAGTCCTCTAGCGGGGGGTTTTGACATTCAGTACTTC. Translated: CASSPLAGGFDIQYF.

The rearrangement joins TRBV6-2 or TRBV6-3 to TRBJ2-5; 12 positions match TRBD2. The CDR3 covers 14 residues. Germline V gene lookup returns CDR1 MNHEY and CDR2 SVGEGT. V gave up 7 bases and J gave up 11 bases; unmatched junction bases: 11. CDR3 sequence reads: CASNLAGGVNEQYF. The CDR3 nucleotides are TGTGCCAGCAACCTAGCGGGGGGGGTAAATGAGCAGTACTTC.

The V call is TRBV5-1, the J call TRBJ2-1; D may be TRBD2 (6 bases). This CDR3 contains 16 residues. Germline CDR1 reads SGHRS; CDR2 reads YFSETQ. V lost 2 bases and J lost 6, with 18 bases in between. The CDR3 loop reads CASSFSPRGGTNEQFF. In nucleotides, the CDR3 is TGCGCCAGCAGCTTCTCCCCTCGGGGCGGGACCAATGAGCAGTTCTTC.

This clonotype was observed a handful of times. The chain recombines TRBV28 with TRBJ1-5; 10 bases fit TRBD1. Germline CDR1 is MDHEN and CDR2 is SYDVKM. J gave up 2 bases and V 7 bases, and 11 bases lay outside the gene matches. The length of the CDR3 is 17 residues. As DNA, the CDR3 is TGTGCCAGCACCCCCCCGAGACAGGGGGCCCGCAATCAGCCCCAGCATTTT. Translated: CASTPPRQGARNQPQHF.

This clonotype has only a few counts. V is TRBV9 and J is TRBJ1-1, with D possibly TRBD1 on 6 matching bases. This CDR3 has 14 residues. The germline V and J ends were trimmed by 4 bases and 4 bases, with 14 bases remaining between them. Germline assignment: CDR1 SGDLS and CDR2 YYNGEE. The CDR3 protein is CASSPVGGPTEAFF. The CDR3 nucleotides read TGTGCCAGCAGCCCCGTCGGGGGGCCCACTGAAGCTTTCTTT.

V and J are TRBV25-1 and TRBJ2-7; the D is unclear. The CDR3 sequence is 12 residues long. V shed 4 bases and J shed 7 bases, with 11 bases lying between them. The germline V gene has CDR1 MGHDK and CDR2 SYGVNS. CDR3 amino acids: CASSAGPSEQYF. The CDR3 DNA reads as TGTGCCAGCAGTGCCGGGCCCAGTGAGCAGTACTTC.

The chain combines TRBV20-1 with TRBJ1-5, with D hard to call. In germline, CDR1 is DFQATT, CDR2 SNEGSKA (reference sequence). The CDR3 has 13 residues. The germline V and J ends were trimmed by 5 bases and 2 bases, with 10 bases remaining between them. The CDR3 DNA reads as TGCAGTGCTCCCTCGAGAGGCAATCAGCCCCAGCATTTT. It is translated as CSAPSRGNQPQHF.

V is TRBV7-2 and J is TRBJ2-7; TRBD2 agrees at 11 bases. The CDR3 totals 16 residues. Trimming removed 5 bases from V and 1 base from J; junction bases left unmatched: 7. Per germline, CDR1 SGHTA and CDR2 FQGNSA. The CDR3: CASSRTSGRVSYEQYF. In DNA form, the CDR3 reads TGTGCCAGCAGCCGAACTAGCGGGAGAGTTTCCTACGAGCAGTACTTC.

This clonotype was picked up a small number of times. CDR3: CASSLEGRSYGYTF. The CDR3 DNA sequence: TGCGCCAGCAGCTTGGAGGGCAGGTCCTATGGCTACACCTTC. This rearrangement joins TRBV5-1 to TRBJ1-2; D is uncertain. The CDR3 extends over 14 amino acids. Germline V CDR1 and CDR2: SGHRS, YFSETQ. V lost 0 bases and J 4 bases, leaving 10 bases between the germline ends. The whole variable domain, filled in from reference TRBV5-1 and TRBJ1-2, reads KAGVTQTPRYLIKTRGQQVTLSCSPISGHRSVSWYQQTPGQGLQFLFEYFSETQRNKGNFPGRFSGRQFSNSRSEMNVSTLELGDSALYLCASSLEGRSYGYTFGSGTRLTVV.

The V call is TRBV27, the J call TRBJ1-5; TRBD1 is a possible D gene (5 bases). Germline assignment: CDR1 MNHEY and CDR2 SMNVEV (reference sequence). The CDR3 has 18 amino acids. The V end was cut by 0 bases, the J end by 1 base, with 16 bases between. The CDR3: CASSLSGTSGVSNQPQHF. The CDR3 nucleotides are TGTGCCAGCAGTTTATCGGGGACGTCTGGAGTAAGCAATCAGCCCCAGCATTTT.

This rearrangement joins TRBV20-1 to TRBJ2-3; the D gene is possibly TRBD1 (6 bases). The V gene lost 3 bases and the J gene lost 2 bases, with 15 bases spanning the gap. The germline V gene encodes CDR1 DFQATT and CDR2 SNEGSKA (reference sequence). The CDR3 spans 15 residues. The CDR3 DNA sequence: TGCAGTGCTAGCCGTGGACAGCAATTCACAGATACGCAGTATTTT. This sequence encodes CSASRGQQFTDTQYF.

This clonotype was found a few times. The chain links TRBV20-1 to TRBJ2-5, with 10 bases identical to TRBD2. J was trimmed by 3 bases and V by 5 bases; bases with no gene match: 15. Per the germline V gene, CDR1 is DFQATT and CDR2 is SNEGSKA (reference sequence). This CDR3 has 17 amino acids. The CDR3 here is CSAPFVGSGRFKETQYF. The CDR3 bases are TGCAGTGCTCCCTTTGTGGGTAGCGGGAGGTTCAAAGAGACCCAGTACTTC.

The chain combines TRBV20-1 with TRBJ2-3; D is undetermined. Germline CDR1 and CDR2: DFQATT and SNEGSKA (reference sequence). This CDR3 region has 15 residues. V lost 0 bases and J 0 bases, leaving 10 bases between the germline ends. DNA for the CDR3: TGCAGTGCTAGAGAGGGCATTACTAGCACAGATACGCAGTATTTT. Translation gives CSAREGITSTDTQYF.

The V call is TRBV20-1, the J call TRBJ2-5; the D gene is possibly TRBD2 (5 bases). Germline V CDR1 and CDR2: DFQATT, SNEGSKA (reference sequence). V was pared by 7 bases and J by 5 bases, with 14 bases between. This CDR3 comprises 12 residues. The CDR3 here is CSGGTGEETQYF. DNA of the CDR3: TGCAGTGGAGGCACCGGGGAGGAGACCCAGTACTTC.

The CDR3 reads CASSVNRDSTQYF. As DNA, the CDR3 is TGTGCCAGCAGCGTAAACCGGGACTCTACGCAGTATTTT. The chain is built from TRBV9 and TRBJ2-3; TRBD2 might be the D (6 bases). V was pared by 1 base and J by 8 bases, with 11 bases between. Germline loops: CDR1 SGDLS, CDR2 YYNGEE. The CDR3 runs to 13 residues.